The 12 T cell receptor beta chains reported below all come from one sample, sequenced in a study of blood T cells in healthy people across ages. PCR was performed a second time for about 7 to 11 cycles using a sample-barcoded 5' primer and a J-beta primer mix. TCRdb called the 5' RACE reads again in MiXCR, with one record for every CDR3 protein. The table has about 940,000 distinct CDR3 sequences, around 48% seen once. The sample taken for sequencing was blood. These receptor sequences come from a man aged 25-45 years in good health.

This chain uses TRBV29-1 with TRBJ2-7; 7 nucleotides line up with TRBD1. With 1 base clipped from V and 0 bases from J, the junction kept 6 bases outside the gene matches. CDR3 length: 15 amino acids. Germline assignment: CDR1 SQVTM and CDR2 ANQGSEA. The chain's CDR3 is CSVEALRDSSYEQYF. The CDR3 nucleotides read TGCAGCGTTGAAGCCCTCCGGGACAGCTCCTACGAGCAGTACTTC.

V is TRBV3-1 and J is TRBJ1-3; unclear D gene. The ends were cut back, 2 bases at V and 4 bases at J, with 6 bases in the middle. This CDR3 comprises 13 residues. The germline V gene has CDR1 LGHDT and CDR2 YNNKEL (reference sequence). The CDR3, as DNA: TGTGCCAGCAGCCAAAAGACGGGAAACACCATATATTTT. Its translation: CASSQKTGNTIYF.

In this sample, this clonotype turned up a few times. This rearrangement joins TRBV3-1 to TRBJ2-1, with 7 bases that match TRBD2. The CDR3 runs to 15 residues. With V trimmed by 0 bases and J by 7 bases, 6 bases remained unmatched. Per the germline V gene, CDR1 is LGHDT and CDR2 is YNNKEL (reference sequence). The CDR3 DNA sequence: TGTGCCAGCAGCCAAGAACCAGCGGGGTCGAATGAGCAGTTCTTC. Translating gives CASSQEPAGSNEQFF.

The chain couples TRBV11-2 to TRBJ1-1; D might be TRBD1 (6 bases). Germline V CDR1 and CDR2: SGHAT, FQNNGV. V shed 0 bases and J shed 1 base, with 12 bases lying between them. The CDR3 totals 16 residues. CDR3 coding DNA: TGTGCCAGCAGCTTAGATCATCAGGGGCGGAACACTGAAGCTTTCTTT. Amino acid sequence: CASSLDHQGRNTEAFF.

This clonotype came up a few times. The gene calls are TRBV30 and TRBJ1-6; D unresolved. Germline-derived CDR1 and CDR2 are GTSNPN and SVGIG (reference sequence). The CDR3 spans 14 residues. The ends were cut back, 5 bases at V and 7 bases at J, with 15 bases in the middle. The CDR3 nucleotides are TGTGCCTGGGGGATCGGGCCGTCGAATTCACCCCTCCACTTT. Amino acids: CAWGIGPSNSPLHF.

This clonotype has just a few counts. The J gene is TRBJ2-1, the V gene TRBV28, with 7 positions matching TRBD2. V shed 8 bases, J shed 8 bases, and the junction held 9 bases outside the gene matches. Germline values: CDR1 MDHEN, CDR2 SYDVKM. The CDR3 has 13 amino acids. CDR3 protein: CASQERGFDEQFF. The DNA of the CDR3 is TGTGCCAGCCAGGAGCGGGGCTTCGATGAGCAGTTCTTC. Complete variable domain (other parts from reference TRBV28 and TRBJ2-1): DVKVTQSSRYLVKRTGEKVFLECVQDMDHENMFWYRQDPGLGLRLIYFSYDVKMKEKGDIPEGYSVSREKKERFSLILESASTNQTSMYLCASQERGFDEQFFGPGTRLTVL.

The chain is built from TRBV7-3 and TRBJ2-3; D unresolved. Trimming removed 3 bases from V and 0 bases from J, with 10 bases in between. Germline lookup yields CDR1 SGHTA and CDR2 FQGTGA. This CDR3 contains 15 residues. CDR3 coding DNA: TGTGCCAGCAGCTTCTCGCCCCTTAGCACAGATACGCAGTATTTT. Protein: CASSFSPLSTDTQYF.

There are a few counts of this clonotype. The rearrangement links TRBV25-1 to TRBJ2-1, with TRBD2 identical over 8 bases. CDR3 length: 13 residues. Germline V lookup: CDR1 MGHDK, CDR2 SYGVNS. V gave up 8 bases and J gave up 9 bases; unmatched junction bases: 9. The CDR3 is CASGVAGGVEQFF. The CDR3 DNA is TGTGCCAGCGGGGTGGCGGGGGGAGTTGAGCAGTTCTTC.

V gene TRBV4-1 combines with J gene TRBJ2-1; D unresolved. Trimming left V 0 bases short and J 8 bases short, with 11 bases between. CDR1 MGHRA and CDR2 YSYEKL come from the germline V gene. There are 14 residues in the CDR3. DNA for the CDR3: TGCGCCAGCAGCCAAGAATTCCAGGTCGATGAGCAGTTCTTC. Its protein product is CASSQEFQVDEQFF.

This clonotype has only a few counts. The chain couples TRBV7-9 to TRBJ2-7, with 7 positions matching TRBD1. J gave up 5 bases and V 5 bases, and 6 bases lay outside the gene matches. The CDR3 totals 13 residues. Germline V CDR1 and CDR2: SEHNR, FQNEAQ (reference sequence). The CDR3 DNA follows: TGTGCCAGCAGCCCTACAGGGGCCCACGAGCAGTACTTC. The encoded protein is CASSPTGAHEQYF.

This clonotype showed up many times. This sequence joins TRBV28 and TRBJ2-7; D gene ambiguous. The CDR3 loop spans 13 amino acids. The V end was cut by 3 bases, the J end by 0 bases, with 6 bases between. Germline CDR1 is MDHEN and CDR2 is SYDVKM. CDR3 nucleotide sequence: TGTGCCAGCAGTTTTTCAAACTCCTACGAGCAGTACTTC. Amino acids: CASSFSNSYEQYF.

The gene calls are TRBV7-9 and TRBJ1-2, with 9 bases that match TRBD1. Trimming removed 3 bases from V and 8 bases from J; junction bases left unmatched: 7. Germline CDR1 SEHNR, CDR2 FQNEAQ (reference sequence). The CDR3 covers 14 residues. The CDR3 loop reads CASSFAGTGYGYTF. CDR3 bases: TGTGCCAGCAGCTTCGCCGGGACAGGGTACGGCTACACCTTC.